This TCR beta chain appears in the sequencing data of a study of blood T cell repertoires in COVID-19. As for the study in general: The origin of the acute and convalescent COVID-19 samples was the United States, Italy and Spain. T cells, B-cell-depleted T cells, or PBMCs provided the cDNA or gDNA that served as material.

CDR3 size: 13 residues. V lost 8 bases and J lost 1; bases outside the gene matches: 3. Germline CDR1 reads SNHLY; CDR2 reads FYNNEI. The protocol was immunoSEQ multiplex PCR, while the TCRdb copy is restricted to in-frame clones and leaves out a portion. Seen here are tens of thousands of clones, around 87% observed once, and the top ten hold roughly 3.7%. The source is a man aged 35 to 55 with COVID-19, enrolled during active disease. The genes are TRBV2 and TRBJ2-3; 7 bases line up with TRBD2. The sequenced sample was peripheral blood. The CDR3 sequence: CASASGGTDTQYF. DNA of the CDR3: TGTGCCAGCGCCAGCGGGGGCACAGATACGCAGTATTTT. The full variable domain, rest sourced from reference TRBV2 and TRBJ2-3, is EPEVTQTPSHQVTQMGQEVILRCVPISNHLYFYWYRQILGQKVEFLVSFYNNEISEKSEIFDDQFSVERPDGSNFTLKIRSTKLEDSAMYFCASASGGTDTQYFGPGTRLTVL.